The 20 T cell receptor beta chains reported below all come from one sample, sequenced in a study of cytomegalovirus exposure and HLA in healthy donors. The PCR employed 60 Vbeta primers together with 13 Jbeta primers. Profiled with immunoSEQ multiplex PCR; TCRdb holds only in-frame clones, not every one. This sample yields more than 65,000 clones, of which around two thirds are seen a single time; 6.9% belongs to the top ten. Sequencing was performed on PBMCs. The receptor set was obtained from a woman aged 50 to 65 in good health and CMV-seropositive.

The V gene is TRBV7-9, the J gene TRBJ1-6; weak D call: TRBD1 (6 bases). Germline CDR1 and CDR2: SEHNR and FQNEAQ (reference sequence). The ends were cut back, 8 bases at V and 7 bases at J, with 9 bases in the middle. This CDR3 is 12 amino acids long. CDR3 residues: CASHTGNSPLHF. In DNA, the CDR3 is TGTGCCAGCCATACAGGGAATTCACCCCTCCACTTT.

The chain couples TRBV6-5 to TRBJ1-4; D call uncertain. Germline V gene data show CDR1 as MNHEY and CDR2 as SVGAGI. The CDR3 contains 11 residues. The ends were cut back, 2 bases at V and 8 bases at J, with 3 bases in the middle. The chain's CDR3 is CASSYEEKLFF. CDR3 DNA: TGTGCCAGCAGTTACGAGGAAAAACTGTTTTTT.

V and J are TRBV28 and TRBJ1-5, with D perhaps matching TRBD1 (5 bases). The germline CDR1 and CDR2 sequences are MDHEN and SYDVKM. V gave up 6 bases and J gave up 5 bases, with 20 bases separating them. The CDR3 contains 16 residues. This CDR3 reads CASRTTRLGDHQPQHF. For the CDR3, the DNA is TGTGCCAGCAGAACCACGAGGTTAGGGGATCATCAGCCCCAGCATTTT.

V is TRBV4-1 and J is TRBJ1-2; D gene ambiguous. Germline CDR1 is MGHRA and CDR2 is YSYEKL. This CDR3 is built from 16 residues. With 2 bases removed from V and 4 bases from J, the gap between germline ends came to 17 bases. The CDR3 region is CASSQPDVWSLYGYTF. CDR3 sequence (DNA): TGCGCCAGCAGCCAACCCGATGTGTGGAGCCTCTATGGCTACACCTTC.

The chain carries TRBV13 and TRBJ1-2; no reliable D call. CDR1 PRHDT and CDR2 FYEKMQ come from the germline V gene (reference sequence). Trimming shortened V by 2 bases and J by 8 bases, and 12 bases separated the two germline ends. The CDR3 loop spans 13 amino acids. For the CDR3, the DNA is TGTGCCAGCAGCTTAAGCCCTTCCGGGGGCTACACCTTC. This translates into CASSLSPSGGYTF.

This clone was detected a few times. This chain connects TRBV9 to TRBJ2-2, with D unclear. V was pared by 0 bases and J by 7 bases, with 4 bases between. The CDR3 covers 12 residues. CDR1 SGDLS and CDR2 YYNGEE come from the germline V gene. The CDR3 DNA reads TGTGCCAGCAGCGTAGTAAACGGGGAGCTGTTTTTT. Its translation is CASSVVNGELFF.

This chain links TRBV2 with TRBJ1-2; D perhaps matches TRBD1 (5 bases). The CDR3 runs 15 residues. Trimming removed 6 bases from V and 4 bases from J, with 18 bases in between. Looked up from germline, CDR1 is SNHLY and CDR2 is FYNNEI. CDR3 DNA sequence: TGTGCCAGCAGGATAGATAGGCAGGGCTTCTATGGCTACACCTTC. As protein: CASRIDRQGFYGYTF.

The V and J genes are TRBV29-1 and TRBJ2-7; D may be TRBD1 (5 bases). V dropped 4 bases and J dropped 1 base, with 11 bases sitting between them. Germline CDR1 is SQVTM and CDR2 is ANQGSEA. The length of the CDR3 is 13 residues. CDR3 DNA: TGCAGCGTTGGGTTAGACAGATCCTACGAGCAGTACTTC. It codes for CSVGLDRSYEQYF.

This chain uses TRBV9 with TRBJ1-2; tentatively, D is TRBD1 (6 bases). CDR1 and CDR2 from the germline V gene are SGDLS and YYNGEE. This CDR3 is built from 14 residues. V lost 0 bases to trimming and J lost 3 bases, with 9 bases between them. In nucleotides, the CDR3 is TGTGCCAGCAGCGTAGGCGCAGGGGACTATGGCTACACCTTC. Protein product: CASSVGAGDYGYTF.

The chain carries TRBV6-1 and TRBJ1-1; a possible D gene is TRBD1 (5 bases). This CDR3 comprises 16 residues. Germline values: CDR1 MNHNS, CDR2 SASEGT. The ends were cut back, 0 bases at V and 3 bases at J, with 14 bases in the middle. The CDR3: CASSEALGSGDTEAFF. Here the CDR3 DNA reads TGTGCCAGCAGTGAAGCGCTTGGATCGGGGGACACTGAAGCTTTCTTT.

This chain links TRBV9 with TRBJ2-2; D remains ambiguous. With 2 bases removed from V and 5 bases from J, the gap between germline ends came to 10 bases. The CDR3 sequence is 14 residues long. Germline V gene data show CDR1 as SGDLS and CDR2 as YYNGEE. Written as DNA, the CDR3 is TGTGCCAGCAGCGTGCCCCTCCTAACCGGGGAGCTGTTTTTT. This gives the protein CASSVPLLTGELFF.

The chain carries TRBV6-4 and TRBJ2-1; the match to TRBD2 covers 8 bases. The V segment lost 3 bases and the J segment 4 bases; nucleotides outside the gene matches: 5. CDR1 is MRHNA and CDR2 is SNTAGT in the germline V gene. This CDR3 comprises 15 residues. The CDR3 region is CASSEQRGPYNEQFF. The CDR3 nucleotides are TGTGCCAGCAGTGAGCAGCGGGGGCCTTACAATGAGCAGTTCTTC.

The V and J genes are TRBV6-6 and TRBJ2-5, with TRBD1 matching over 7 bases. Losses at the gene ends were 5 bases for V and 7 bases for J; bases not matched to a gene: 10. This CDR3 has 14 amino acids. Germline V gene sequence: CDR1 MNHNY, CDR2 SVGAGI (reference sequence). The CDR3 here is CASSDRGQEGTQYF. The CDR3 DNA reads TGTGCCAGCAGTGACCGTGGACAGGAAGGGACCCAGTACTTC.

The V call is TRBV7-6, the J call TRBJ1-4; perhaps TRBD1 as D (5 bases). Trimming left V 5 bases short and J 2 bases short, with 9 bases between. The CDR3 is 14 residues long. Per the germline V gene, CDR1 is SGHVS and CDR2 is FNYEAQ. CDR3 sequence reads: CASSLQGTNEKLFF. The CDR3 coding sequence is TGTGCCAGCAGCCTCCAGGGTACTAATGAAAAACTGTTTTTT.

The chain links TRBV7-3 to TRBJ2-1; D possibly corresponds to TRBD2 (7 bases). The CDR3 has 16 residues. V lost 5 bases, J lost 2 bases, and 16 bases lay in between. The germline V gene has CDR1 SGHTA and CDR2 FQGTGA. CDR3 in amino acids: CASSLWGGGPYNEQFF. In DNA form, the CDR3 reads TGTGCCAGCAGCCTTTGGGGGGGCGGCCCCTACAATGAGCAGTTCTTC.

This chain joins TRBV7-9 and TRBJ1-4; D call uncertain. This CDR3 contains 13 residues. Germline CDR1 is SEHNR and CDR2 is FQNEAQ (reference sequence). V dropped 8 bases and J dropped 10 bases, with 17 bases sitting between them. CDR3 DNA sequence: TGTGCCAGCTCCTCGGGTGGTCCAAGAAAACTGTTTTTT. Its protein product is CASSSGGPRKLFF.

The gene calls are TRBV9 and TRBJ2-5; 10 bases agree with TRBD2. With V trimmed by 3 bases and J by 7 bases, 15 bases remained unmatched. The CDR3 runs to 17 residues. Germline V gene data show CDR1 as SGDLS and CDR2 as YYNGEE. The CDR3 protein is CASSEGGSGGRFVTQYF. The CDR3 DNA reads TGTGCCAGCAGCGAGGGTGGTAGCGGGGGGCGGTTTGTGACCCAGTACTTC.

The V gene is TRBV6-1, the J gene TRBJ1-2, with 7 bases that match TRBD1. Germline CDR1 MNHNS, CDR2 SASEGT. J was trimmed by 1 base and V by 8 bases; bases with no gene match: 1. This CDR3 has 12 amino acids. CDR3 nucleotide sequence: TGTGCCAGCCGGGACAGTAACTATGGCTACACCTTC. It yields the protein CASRDSNYGYTF.

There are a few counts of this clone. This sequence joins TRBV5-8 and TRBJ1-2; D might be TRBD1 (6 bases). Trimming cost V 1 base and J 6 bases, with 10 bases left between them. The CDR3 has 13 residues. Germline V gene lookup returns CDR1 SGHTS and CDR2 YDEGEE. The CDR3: CASSLMGADGYTF. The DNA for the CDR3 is TGTGCCAGCAGCTTGATGGGGGCCGATGGCTACACCTTC. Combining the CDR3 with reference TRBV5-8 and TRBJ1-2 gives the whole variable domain EAGVTQSPTHLIKTRGQQATLRCSPISGHTSVYWYQQALGLGLQFLLWYDEGEERNRGNFPPRFSGRQFPNYSSELNVNALELEDSALYLCASSLMGADGYTFGSGTRLTVV.

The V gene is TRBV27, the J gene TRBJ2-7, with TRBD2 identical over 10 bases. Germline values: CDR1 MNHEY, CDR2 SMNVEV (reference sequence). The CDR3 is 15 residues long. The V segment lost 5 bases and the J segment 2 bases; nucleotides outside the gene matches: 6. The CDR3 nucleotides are TGTGCCAGCAGTCTCAGCGGGGGGGCCCCCTACGAGCAGTACTTC. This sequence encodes CASSLSGGAPYEQYF.